This TCR beta chain was recorded in a study of identifying expanded T cells in peripheral blood. With 7 bases clipped from V and 4 bases from J, the junction kept 1 base outside the gene matches. The CDR3 is made up of 12 amino acids. Germline V gene data show CDR1 as LNHDA and CDR2 as SQIVND (reference sequence). Study findings and constraints: Clone count variance between approximately two-week samples rose with total template count.

The protocol was immunoSEQ multiplex PCR, while the TCRdb copy is restricted to in-frame clones and leaves out a portion. The table lists 85,000 to 95,000 clones, more than 70% of them singletons. As for this clone: What it binds is not known.

The specimen sequenced was blood. The chain joins TRBV19 to TRBJ2-3, with 8 bases matching TRBD1. This sequence originates from a person aged 18-70 years in good health. The CDR3 reads CASTQGADTQYF. CDR3 sequence (DNA): TGTGCCAGTACACAGGGGGCAGATACGCAGTATTTT.